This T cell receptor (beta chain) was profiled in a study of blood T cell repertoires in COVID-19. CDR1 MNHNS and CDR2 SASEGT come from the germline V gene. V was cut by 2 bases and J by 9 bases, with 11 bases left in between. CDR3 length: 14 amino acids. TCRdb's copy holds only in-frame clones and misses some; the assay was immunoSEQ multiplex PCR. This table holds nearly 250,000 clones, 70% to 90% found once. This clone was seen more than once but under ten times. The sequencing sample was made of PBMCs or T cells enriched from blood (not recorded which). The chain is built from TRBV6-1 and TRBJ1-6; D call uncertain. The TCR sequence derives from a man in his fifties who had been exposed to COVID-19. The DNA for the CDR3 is TGTGCCAGCAGTGAAATCGACGGGAGTTCACCCCTCCACTTT. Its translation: CASSEIDGSSPLHF.